This TCR beta chain comes out of a study of CD8+ T cells in alopecia areata (dated by TCRdb to 2017 to 2018). Regarding the research as a whole: Treated patients were enrolled in an open-label pilot trial of oral tofacitinib, 5 to 10 mg twice daily, for moderate-to-severe alopecia areata. Tofacitinib was given for 6 to 18 months, followed by 6 months of follow-up off drug to assess delayed response and recurrence. For the treated patients, the SALT score, which quantifies what percentage of scalp surface area is affected, served as the measure of disease severity. High-throughput TCRbeta sequencing was used to examine T cell clonal expansion in alopecia areata in both the C3H/HeJ mouse model and human patients. Human TCRbeta sequencing covered scalp tissue and sorted CD4+ and CD8+ peripheral blood T cells from patchy and totalis/universalis alopecia areata patients and healthy controls. Biopsies were taken from tofacitinib-treated patients at baseline and at 4 and 24 weeks of treatment, and a later scalp biopsy was taken in several of the tofacitinib-treated patients. Scalp clonality was compared across normal scalp (n=4), patchy alopecia areata scalp (n=8), and alopecia totalis/universalis scalp (n=8). RNA was extracted with the PAXgene miRNA kit for fixed scalp, the miRNeasy kit for PBMCs, and the RNeasy kit for mouse skin. immunoSEQ multiplex PCR using 35 Vbeta forward primers and 13 Jbeta reverse primers was used to amplify TCRbeta CDR3 regions. General conclusions and limits of the study: Because the treated cohort was small and had just a single nonresponder, larger studies are needed to establish links between baseline CD8+ expansion and response. Shared TCR sequences between patients were less evident than in mice, which may be partly attributable to HLA diversity in the patient population. During tofacitinib treatment, many expanded lesional clones remained in scalp and blood, and this persistence may partly explain relapse after treatment is stopped. Compared with normal scalp, lesional scalp had higher clonality and more expanded CD8+ clones, particularly in alopecia totalis/universalis, a pattern that suggests antigenic drive. Unlike mouse skin, where gammadelta T cells dominate, normal human skin contains resident alphabeta T cells that get sequenced too, which complicates analysis of the scalp TCR repertoire. Scalp clonality and the number of expanded CD8+ clones among the top 100 scalp clones were significantly decreased by tofacitinib.

This specimen's time point label, per the study, means: about 4 weeks on oral tofacitinib. This specimen's treatment or condition label, interpreted: oral pan-JAK inhibitor, 5-10 mg twice daily. Lesional scalp punch biopsies and peripheral blood were obtained from alopecia areata patients. After PBMCs were isolated by density centrifugation and stained for CD3, CD4 and CD8, a FACSAria was used to sort CD4+ and CD8+ T cells. As concerns this clone: Its antigen has not been determined. Base qualities are not provided; no much larger clone lies one nucleotide away.

The CDR3 runs 17 residues from the cysteine to the phenylalanine. Only the CDR3 DNA is retained, 51 bases long and in frame from the first base. The germline V gene encodes CDR1 SGDLS and CDR2 YYNGEE. Trimming costs V 2 bases and J 3 bases, and their ends lie 19 bases apart. Library preparation was by the immunoSEQ multiplex PCR assay. To provide template for TCR sequencing, every sample had RNA extracted and reverse transcribed into cDNA. First-strand cDNA was synthesized using SuperScript III with a 2:1 mix of oligo-dT and random hexamers. A synthetic immune receptor repertoire was used to gauge amplification bias, and whatever bias remained was removed computationally. The published analysis was carried out like this. Raw reads were preprocessed to remove errors, and CDR3 was defined by IMGT conventions from the conserved cysteine to phenylalanine. Clonality was computed by normalizing Shannon entropy by log2 of the number of productive unique TCRs and subtracting the result from 1. CD4 or CD8 identity of scalp clones was inferred by cross-referencing scalp TCRbeta sequences with sorted blood CD4 and CD8 repertoires. Here the immuneACCESS table is served through TCRdb, limited to in-frame sequences with V and J called. Missing clones are a known gap in these copies; in checked studies unresolved V genes cover under half, and the rest lacks a known reason. That table is the source of V, J and clone size, and D and trimming were worked out from the DNA. This sample gives some 220,000 clones in total; more than 45% of them show up just once. Around 1.5% of the sample lies in the top ten.

The sample here was CD4+ T cells sorted from blood, taken at week 4, from a patient treated with tofacitinib. The receptor's source is a human donor with alopecia areata. This sequence uses TRBV9 and TRBJ2-3, with no reliable assignment of the D segment. DNA sequence: TGTGCCAGCAGCGTCCTCGGACGTGCAGGTCGAACAGATACGCAGTATTTT. Its protein product is CASSVLGRAGRTDTQYF.